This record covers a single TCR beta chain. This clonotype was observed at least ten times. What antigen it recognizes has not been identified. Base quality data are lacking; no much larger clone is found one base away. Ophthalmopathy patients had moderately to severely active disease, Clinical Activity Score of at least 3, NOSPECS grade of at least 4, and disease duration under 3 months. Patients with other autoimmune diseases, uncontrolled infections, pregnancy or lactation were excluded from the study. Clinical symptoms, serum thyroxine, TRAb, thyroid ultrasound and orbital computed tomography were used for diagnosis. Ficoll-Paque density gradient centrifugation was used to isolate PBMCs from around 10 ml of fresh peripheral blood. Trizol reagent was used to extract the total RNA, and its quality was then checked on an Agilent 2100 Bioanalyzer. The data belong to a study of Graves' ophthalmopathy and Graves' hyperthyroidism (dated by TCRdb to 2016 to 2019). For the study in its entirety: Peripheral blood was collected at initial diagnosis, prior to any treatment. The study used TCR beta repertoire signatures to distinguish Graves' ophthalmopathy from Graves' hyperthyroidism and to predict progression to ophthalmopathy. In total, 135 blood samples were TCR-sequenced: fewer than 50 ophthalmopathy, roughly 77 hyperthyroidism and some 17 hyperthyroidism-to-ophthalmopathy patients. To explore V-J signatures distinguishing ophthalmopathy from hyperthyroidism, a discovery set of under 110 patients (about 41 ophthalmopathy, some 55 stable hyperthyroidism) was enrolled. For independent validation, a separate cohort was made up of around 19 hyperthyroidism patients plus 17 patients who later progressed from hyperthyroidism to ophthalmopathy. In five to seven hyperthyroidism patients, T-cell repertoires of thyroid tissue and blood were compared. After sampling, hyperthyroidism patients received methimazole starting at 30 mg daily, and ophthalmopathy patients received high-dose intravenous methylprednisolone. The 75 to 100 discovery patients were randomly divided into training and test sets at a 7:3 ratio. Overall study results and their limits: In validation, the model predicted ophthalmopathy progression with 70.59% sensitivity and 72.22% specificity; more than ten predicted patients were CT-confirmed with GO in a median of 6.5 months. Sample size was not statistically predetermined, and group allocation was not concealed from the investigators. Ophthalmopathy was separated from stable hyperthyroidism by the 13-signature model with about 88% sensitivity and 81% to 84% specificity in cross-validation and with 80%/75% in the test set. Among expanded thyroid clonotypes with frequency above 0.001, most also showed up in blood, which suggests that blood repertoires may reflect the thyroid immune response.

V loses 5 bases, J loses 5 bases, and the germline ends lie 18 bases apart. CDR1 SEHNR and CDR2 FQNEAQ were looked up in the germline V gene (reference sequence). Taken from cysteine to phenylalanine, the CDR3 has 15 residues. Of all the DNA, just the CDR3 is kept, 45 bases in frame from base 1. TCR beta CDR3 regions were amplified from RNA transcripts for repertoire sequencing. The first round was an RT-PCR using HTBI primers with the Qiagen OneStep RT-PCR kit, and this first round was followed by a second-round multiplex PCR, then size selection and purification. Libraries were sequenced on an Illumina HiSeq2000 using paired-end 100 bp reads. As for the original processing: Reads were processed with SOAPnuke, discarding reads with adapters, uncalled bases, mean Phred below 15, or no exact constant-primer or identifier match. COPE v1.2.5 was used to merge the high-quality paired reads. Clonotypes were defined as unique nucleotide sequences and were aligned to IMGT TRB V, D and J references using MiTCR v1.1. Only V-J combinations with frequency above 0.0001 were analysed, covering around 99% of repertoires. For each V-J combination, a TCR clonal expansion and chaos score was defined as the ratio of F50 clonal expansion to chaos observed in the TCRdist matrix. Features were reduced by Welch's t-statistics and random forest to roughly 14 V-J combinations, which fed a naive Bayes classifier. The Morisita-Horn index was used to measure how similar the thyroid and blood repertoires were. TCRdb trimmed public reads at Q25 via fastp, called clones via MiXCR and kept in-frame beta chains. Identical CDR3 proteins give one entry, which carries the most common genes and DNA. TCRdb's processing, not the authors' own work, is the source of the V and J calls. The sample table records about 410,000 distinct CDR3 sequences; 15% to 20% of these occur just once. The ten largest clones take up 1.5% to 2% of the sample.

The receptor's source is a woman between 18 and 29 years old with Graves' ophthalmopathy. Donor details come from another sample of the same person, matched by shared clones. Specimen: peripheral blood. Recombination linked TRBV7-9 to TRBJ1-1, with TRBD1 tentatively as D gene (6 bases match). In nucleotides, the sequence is TGTGCCAGCAGCCCCATGGGGGCTCTTGAGACTGAAGCTTTCTTT. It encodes CASSPMGALETEAFF.